This TCR beta chain was captured in a study of blood T cell repertoires in COVID-19. Across the study: The United States, Italy and Spain provided the acute and convalescent COVID-19 samples.

The ends were cut back, 3 bases at V and 4 bases at J, with 9 bases in the middle. Germline loops: CDR1 LGHNA, CDR2 YSLEER. This CDR3 is 14 amino acids long. During active infection, Seattle patients enrolled and were then monitored through disease. TCRdb keeps only in-frame clones here, not all; method: immunoSEQ multiplex PCR. The table lists about 170,000 clones, around four fifths of them singletons. V usage is TRBV4-3 and J usage is TRBJ1-4, with D maybe TRBD1 (6 bases). Sequenced material: peripheral blood. The TCR was taken from a woman at least 80 years old with COVID-19, enrolled during active disease. This CDR3 is CASSQDSLNEKLFF. The DNA of the CDR3 is TGCGCCAGCAGCCAGGACAGCCTTAATGAAAAACTGTTTTTT.